This TCR beta chain was found in a study of identifying expanded T cells in peripheral blood. Findings of the study overall: Differentially abundant clones: 0.95 to 1.5 between replicates, 16.4 at roughly 15 days, roughly 18 at four. Clone count variance between roughly two-week samples rose with total template count.

Sequenced by immunoSEQ multiplex PCR; TCRdb stores in-frame clones only, minus some. The sample has approximately 110,000 clones; 85% to 90% are singletons. CDR1 and CDR2 (germline): GTSNPN, SVGIG (reference sequence). The CDR3 covers 17 residues. The V end lost 0 bases, the J end lost 6 bases, and 20 bases lay between the germline ends. A note on this clone: The target antigen is unknown.

Healthy donors had no documented immune events, such as infections, while sampled. This receptor was obtained from a person aged 18 to 75 in good health. Sample: blood. V gene TRBV30 combines with J gene TRBJ2-2; TRBD1 might be the D (5 bases). The CDR3 sequence: CAWSVRLTGARSGELFF. CDR3 sequence (DNA): TGTGCCTGGAGTGTACGGCTCACAGGCGCGAGGTCCGGGGAGCTGTTTTTT. The full variable domain, completed using reference TRBV30 and TRBJ2-2, is SQTIHQWPATLVQPVGSPLSLECTVEGTSNPNLYWYRQAAGRGLQLLFYSVGIGQISSEVPQNLSASRPQDRQFILSSKKLLLSDSGFYLCAWSVRLTGARSGELFFGEGSRLTVL.